This T cell receptor beta chain was identified during a study of blood T cell repertoires in COVID-19. Across the study: The United States, Italy and Spain supplied acute and convalescent COVID-19 samples.

In the authors' workflow: Reference gene primer amplification in the assay estimated nucleated cell counts. This table comes from immunoSEQ multiplex PCR, and its TCRdb copy is limited to in-frame clones, with some not included. The V and J calls and the clone size are those of that table, but D and trimming were determined from the DNA. Of approximately 290,000 clones in the sample, 91% were seen once. With 4 bases removed from V and 11 bases from J, the gap between germline ends came to 11 bases. The CDR3 is 11 residues long. In germline, CDR1 is SGHTA, CDR2 FQGNSA. This clonotype was obtained from a woman under 40 with COVID-19, enrolled during active disease. The sequenced sample consisted of peripheral blood. This chain joins TRBV7-2 and TRBJ1-1, with D possibly being TRBD1 (5 bases). The DNA for the CDR3 is TGTGCCAGCAGCTCCCTGACAGCGGCTTTCTTT. As protein: CASSSLTAAFF.